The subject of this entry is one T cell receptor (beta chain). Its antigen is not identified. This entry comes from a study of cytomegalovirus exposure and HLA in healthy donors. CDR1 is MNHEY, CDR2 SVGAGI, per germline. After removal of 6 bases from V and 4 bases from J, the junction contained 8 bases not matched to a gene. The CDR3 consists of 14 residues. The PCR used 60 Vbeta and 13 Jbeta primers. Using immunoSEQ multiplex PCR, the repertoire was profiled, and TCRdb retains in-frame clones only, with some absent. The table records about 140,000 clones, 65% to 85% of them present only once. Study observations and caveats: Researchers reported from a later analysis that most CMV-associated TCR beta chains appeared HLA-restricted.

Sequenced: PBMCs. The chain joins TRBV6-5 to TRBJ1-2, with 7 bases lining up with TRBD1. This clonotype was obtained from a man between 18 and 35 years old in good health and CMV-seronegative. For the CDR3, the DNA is TGTGCCAGCAGCACCCAGGGGGAAGGCTATGGCTACACCTTC. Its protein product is CASSTQGEGYGYTF.